The 9 T cell receptor beta chains in this list originate from one sample, sequenced in a study of Tregs in tolerant kidney transplant recipients. Related graft donors supplied nonmyeloablative bone marrow transplants, and mixed chimerism was transient. TCRdb's copy holds only in-frame clones and misses some; the assay was immunoSEQ multiplex PCR. Recorded here are around 30,000 clones; the top ten clones represent less than 2%. The specimen comprised CD4+ T cells from blood (PBMCs), sampled 24 months after the transplant. The receptor source for this set is a human patient who received a combined kidney and bone marrow transplant. Some T cells may have come from the graft donor.

A remark on this clone: The DNA ends 3 residues before the CDR3 does, and the rest of the CDR3 is filled in from the germline J gene. The chain couples TRBV19 to TRBJ2-3; unclear D gene. V was clipped by 6 bases and J by 2 bases, with 12 bases between them. This CDR3 region has 14 residues. Germline V CDR1 and CDR2: LNHDA, SQIVND (reference sequence). The sequenced CDR3 bases are TGTGCCAGTAGAATCCAGAAACACACAGATACG. It translates to CASRIQKHTDT. The full-length CDR3 reads as CASRIQKHTDTQYF. The complete variable domain, with remaining parts taken from reference TRBV19 and TRBJ2-3, reads DGGITQSPKYLFRKEGQNVTLSCEQNLNHDAMYWYRQDPGQGLRLIYYSQIVNDFQKGDIAEGYSVSREKKESFPLTVTSAQKNPTAFYLCASRIQKHTDTQYFGPGTRLTVL.

Comment on this clone: The read stops 3 residues short of the end of the CDR3; the missing end is completed from the germline J gene. J is TRBJ2-3 and V is TRBV2, with unresolved D. V dropped 7 bases and J dropped 5 bases, with 4 bases sitting between them. This CDR3 region has 10 residues. Germline CDR1 reads SNHLY; CDR2 reads FYNNEI. CDR3 residues: CASNLDTQYF. The part of the CDR3 DNA that was read is TGTGCCAGCAATCTAGATACG.

The CDR3 reads CASSLEQGARGYTF. Incomplete CDR3 DNA: TGTGCCAGCAGCTTAGAACAGGGGGCACGAGGC. The gene calls are TRBV11-2 and TRBJ1-2, with 9 bases aligning to TRBD1. The observed sequence ends 3 residues before the CDR3 terminus, with the missing tail filled in from the germline J gene. The CDR3 is made up of 14 amino acids. Germline V gives CDR1 SGHAT, CDR2 FQNNGV.

As to this clone: With the read ending 3 residues before the CDR3 end, the germline J gene is used to fill in that end. The rearrangement uses TRBV5-1 and TRBJ1-1; D perhaps matches TRBD1 (5 bases). This CDR3 spans 14 amino acids. The V end was cut by 0 bases, the J end by 0 bases, with 6 bases between. Germline V CDR1 and CDR2: SGHRS, YFSETQ. CDR3 DNA, as far as it was read: TGCGCCAGCAGCTTGGAGGGGCTGAACACTGAA. Translation gives CASSLEGLNTE. The full CDR3 protein is CASSLEGLNTEAFF. The full variable domain, its missing parts supplied by reference TRBV5-1 and TRBJ1-1, is KAGVTQTPRYLIKTRGQQVTLSCSPISGHRSVSWYQQTPGQGLQFLFEYFSETQRNKGNFPGRFSGRQFSNSRSEMNVSTLELGDSALYLCASSLEGLNTEAFFGQGTRLTVV.

A note on this clone: The CDR3 end falls 3 residues outside the read, so it is completed with the germline J gene. The V gene is TRBV29-1, the J gene TRBJ2-3; TRBD1 might be the D (6 bases). V dropped 4 bases and J dropped 0 bases, with 14 bases sitting between them. This CDR3 is built from 15 residues. The germline V gene has CDR1 SQVTM and CDR2 ANQGSEA. The CDR3 here is CSVAWDISSTDTQYF. The part of the CDR3 DNA that was read is TGCAGCGTTGCTTGGGACATCTCTAGCACAGATACG.

For this clone: Read coverage stops 3 residues before the CDR3 terminus; the germline J gene supplies the remainder. This chain links TRBV28 with TRBJ2-7; D ambiguous. The CDR3 covers 16 residues. The V and J ends lost 3 bases and 6 bases respectively, with 21 bases between them. Germline V gene data show CDR1 as MDHEN and CDR2 as SYDVKM. CDR3 DNA (partial): TGTGCCAGCAGTTTTTCTCGGTCCCTCTCGCAGCGCGAG. Its protein is CASSFSRSLSQRE. The complete CDR3 protein is CASSFSRSLSQREQYF. Together with reference TRBV28 and TRBJ2-7, the CDR3 gives the full variable domain: DVKVTQSSRYLVKRTGEKVFLECVQDMDHENMFWYRQDPGLGLRLIYFSYDVKMKEKGDIPEGYSVSREKKERFSLILESASTNQTSMYLCASSFSRSLSQREQYFGPGTRLTVT.

Turning to this clone: With the read ending 3 residues before the CDR3 end, the germline J gene is used to fill in that end. The V call is TRBV24-1, the J call TRBJ2-1; D is undetermined. V lost 5 bases and J lost 5, with 3 bases in between. The CDR3 sequence is 11 residues long. Germline loops: CDR1 KGHDR, CDR2 SFDVKD. CDR3 amino acids: CATSVNNEQFF. Incomplete CDR3 DNA: TGTGCCACCAGTGTTAACAATGAG.

Of note for this clone: The DNA ends 3 residues before the CDR3 does, and the rest of the CDR3 is filled in from the germline J gene. The V gene is TRBV20-1, the J gene TRBJ2-7; 12 bases line up with TRBD2. The CDR3 loop spans 16 amino acids. CDR1 and CDR2 (germline): DFQATT, SNEGSKA (reference sequence). Trimming at V came to 1 base and at J to 1 base, leaving 5 bases not matched to a gene. The CDR3 reads CSARGLAGEGSYEQYF. The sequenced CDR3 bases are TGCAGTGCTAGAGGACTAGCGGGAGAGGGGTCCTACGAG.

On this clone: The read terminates 3 residues before the CDR3 end, so the remaining end is supplied by the germline J gene. The chain has TRBV28 and TRBJ1-5; TRBD1 might be the D (5 bases). There are 15 residues in the CDR3. The ends were cut back, 8 bases at V and 0 bases at J, with 14 bases in the middle. Looked up from germline, CDR1 is MDHEN and CDR2 is SYDVKM. CDR3 region: CASRRESYSNQPQHF. The sequenced CDR3 bases are TGTGCCAGCCGCAGGGAGTCTTATAGCAATCAGCCC.